The 6 T cell receptor beta chains presented below share a single source sample, sequenced in a study of CD4 T cells in relation to SARS-CoV-2 and coronaviruses. For these TCRs, the target antigens are not known. CD4+ T cells from unexposed donors were obtained before the COVID-19 pandemic (2011-2018). CD4+ T cells were isolated from the cells after around eleven days of culture. The table came from immunoSEQ multiplex PCR; TCRdb's copy has only in-frame clones and leaves some out. The data contain roughly 31,000 clones, roughly 70% of them singletons. The sample consisted of CD4+ T cells from PBMCs, cultured in vitro. The receptors come from a human donor in good health.

The rearrangement links TRBV7-2 to TRBJ1-4, with 7 bases fitting TRBD1. Trimming cost V 6 bases and J 3 bases; bases outside gene matches: 7. The germline V gene encodes CDR1 SGHTA and CDR2 FQGNSA. The length of the CDR3 is 15 residues. The DNA of the CDR3 is TGTGCCAGCAGTCGAACAGGGGTTCCTAATGAAAAACTGTTTTTT. Protein: CASSRTGVPNEKLFF.

The chain uses TRBV4-1 and TRBJ2-1, with 11 bases aligning to TRBD2. CDR3 size: 15 residues. The germline gives CDR1 MGHRA, CDR2 YSYEKL. With V trimmed by 2 bases and J by 8 bases, 5 bases remained unmatched. CDR3 residues: CASSQPRLAGHEQFF. The CDR3 DNA reads TGCGCCAGCAGCCAACCGCGACTAGCGGGACATGAGCAGTTCTTC.

CDR3 loop: CASSFSPIRTAHHSGANVLTF. The CDR3, as DNA: TGTGCCAGCAGTTTTTCCCCCATCCGGACAGCGCACCACTCTGGGGCCAACGTCCTGACTTTC. This chain connects TRBV27 to TRBJ2-6; weak D call: TRBD1 (6 bases). The V end lost 3 bases, the J end lost 0 bases, and 24 bases lay between the germline ends. Germline CDR1 MNHEY, CDR2 SMNVEV (reference sequence). The CDR3 loop spans 21 amino acids.

The chain combines TRBV9 with TRBJ2-5; the match to TRBD1 covers 7 bases. This CDR3 contains 17 residues. Germline V gene sequence: CDR1 SGDLS, CDR2 YYNGEE. Germline trimming cut 4 bases from V and 5 bases from J; bases unmatched to any gene: 17. CDR3 loop: CASSPPTGAELGETQYF. CDR3 sequence (DNA): TGTGCCAGCAGCCCACCAACAGGGGCCGAGCTGGGGGAGACCCAGTACTTC.

The chain uses TRBV7-2 and TRBJ2-7; 9 nucleotides match TRBD2. CDR1 and CDR2 from the germline V gene are SGHTA and FQGNSA. V dropped 5 bases and J dropped 4; count of bases not matched to a gene: 6. The CDR3 extends over 14 amino acids. The CDR3 nucleotides read TGTGCCAGCAGCACGACTAGCGGAGGATACGAGCAGTACTTC. Encoded protein: CASSTTSGGYEQYF.

The chain links TRBV30 to TRBJ2-5; no firm D call. Germline V gives CDR1 GTSNPN, CDR2 SVGIG (reference sequence). The V gene lost 4 bases and the J gene lost 7 bases, with 16 bases spanning the gap. This CDR3 spans 13 amino acids. For the CDR3, the DNA is TGTGCCTGGAATCCCGGTGGGCTCAGGACCCAGTACTTC. Protein: CAWNPGGLRTQYF.